This section outlines one T cell receptor (beta chain) sequence together with its context. This sample is part of a study of shared clonotypes between healthy human individuals. Whole-study context: A donor's plate count was three for CD4 naive and three for CD4 memory; CD8 naive had two and CD8 memory one.

The naive CD8 population came from CD45RO-negative cells selected for CCR7, without terminally differentiated effector memory CD45RA+ cells. V was trimmed by 6 bases and J by 4 bases, leaving 19 bases between them. CDR3 size: 15 residues. Per the germline V gene, CDR1 is MNHEY and CDR2 is SMNVEV (reference sequence). TCRdb's table, derived via immunoSEQ multiplex PCR, lists solely in-frame clones and lacks some. Altogether millions of clones are present, roughly 91% being singletons, with the ten largest covering 1.5% to 2%. This receptor was identified in a man in his late teens or twenties in good health. Some clones in this sample may be carry-over from other donors' samples. The chain couples TRBV27 to TRBJ2-7; D might be TRBD2 (6 bases). Sequenced material: naive CD8+ T cells from PBMCs. CDR3 amino acids: CASRSGPGLQYEQYF. The CDR3 bases are TGTGCCAGCAGGTCGGGTCCGGGACTTCAATACGAGCAGTACTTC.